The rows below give T cell receptor beta chains drawn from one sample of a study of post-analysis software for immune sequencing data. TCRdb used MiXCR to reprocess the PCR reads, holding one entry per CDR3 protein. The table shows about 820,000 distinct CDR3 sequences, with approximately 57% occurring only once. What was sequenced was blood. The receptors stem from a girl aged 5-17 years with multiple sclerosis. Each CDR3 is given with its conserved first and last residue. Only some rows state a clone size, as once, few, many or a class for expanded clones.

V	size	J	CDR3
TRBV6-4	NA	TRBJ1-5	CASSDWDSADNQPQHF
TRBV29-1	few	TRBJ2-1	CSFAGHNEQFF
TRBV5-6	NA	TRBJ2-6	CASIATPGYSGANVLTF
TRBV29-1	NA	TRBJ2-5	CSVEDDEGRETQYF
TRBV6-5	NA	TRBJ1-2	CASSLRTGKGYTF
TRBV20-1	NA	TRBJ1-1	CSATYDTEAFF
TRBV5-1	NA	TRBJ1-5	CASSLSEGRGQPQHF
TRBV7-2	NA	TRBJ2-7	CASSLSSFEQYF
TRBV18	NA	NA	CASSPTGLQREQYF
TRBV5-1	NA	TRBJ2-5	CASSVNLETQYF
TRBV7-6	few	TRBJ2-1	CASSSSGAYNEQFF
TRBV20-1	NA	TRBJ2-1	CSARGGAFYNEQFF
TRBV29-1	few	TRBJ2-1	CSQPWGRVCDEQFF
TRBV20-1	few	TRBJ2-7	CSARESHEQYF
TRBV29-1	few	TRBJ2-3	CSVVNTDTQYF
TRBV20-1	few	TRBJ2-1	CSAWTGDISFGGYNEQFF
TRBV6-1	NA	TRBJ2-3	CASSEESIRGFFTDTQYF
TRBV2	few	TRBJ2-7	CASSVLAGSTYEQYF
TRBV6-1	few	TRBJ2-5	CASRKEETQYF
TRBV30	few	TRBJ1-1	CAWSVQVNTEAFF
TRBV7-2	NA	TRBJ2-5	CASSLRGGAETQYF
TRBV20-1	NA	TRBJ2-3	CSAWTGGFVDTQYF
TRBV20-1	NA	TRBJ2-3	CSAQEATDTQYF
TRBV7-9	NA	TRBJ1-2	CASSDNNYGYTF
TRBV7-6	NA	TRBJ2-1	CASSFVGGSLSYNEQFF
TRBV6-5	few	TRBJ2-1	CASSYPTRYEQFF
TRBV20-1	NA	TRBJ2-1	CSARPTPGLMNEQFF
TRBV11-2	few	TRBJ2-3	CASSLMTGGTDTQYF
TRBV20-1	NA	TRBJ1-2	CSAIPGAAYGYTF
TRBV15	few	TRBJ1-2	CATSRAGFNYGYTF
TRBV12-3/TRBV12-4	NA	TRBJ2-1	CASSLSLGQGSANEQFF
TRBV5-5	NA	TRBJ2-2	CASSYIAGASNTGELFF
TRBV28	NA	TRBJ2-7	CASSARTATYEQYF
TRBV6-2/TRBV6-3	NA	TRBJ2-1	CASSLNPSGRNEQFF
TRBV25-1	NA	TRBJ2-1	CASSTLDRGDEQFF
TRBV2	NA	TRBJ2-1	CASKVASGGGSYNEQFF
TRBV6-1	once	TRBJ2-5	CASAPRRGRGDGQYF
TRBV9	NA	TRBJ1-1	CASSGERNTEAFF
TRBV7-9	NA	NA	CASSPTSKRTYEQYF
TRBV9	NA	TRBJ2-1	CASSLGVGHNEQFF
TRBV7-8	NA	TRBJ1-5	CASSLAPAGMYSNQPQHF